This T cell receptor beta chain was identified in a study of control samples from healthy donors and cancer patients. In its sample, this clone was seen once. Only in-frame clones appear in the TCRdb table, and some are missing; sequencing was by immunoSEQ multiplex PCR. The sample includes roughly 70,000 clones, 94% of them seen just once. The material sequenced was blood. The receptor was derived from a woman younger than 45 in good health.

The CDR3 DNA follows: TGTGCCACCAGCAGAGATCCGTCAGGGGATTCACCCCTCCACTTT. This translates into CATSRDPSGDSPLHF. This chain joins TRBV15 and TRBJ1-6; perhaps TRBD1 as D (6 bases). The CDR3 is made up of 15 amino acids. V lost 0 bases and J lost 8, with 11 bases in between. Germline CDR1 is LNHNV and CDR2 is YYDKDF (reference sequence). The full variable domain, rest sourced from reference TRBV15 and TRBJ1-6, is DAMVIQNPRYQVTQFGKPVTLSCSQTLNHNVMYWYQQKSSQAPKLLFHYYDKDFNNEADTPDNFQSRRPNTSFCFLDIRSPGLGDTAMYLCATSRDPSGDSPLHFGNGTRLTVT.